This T cell receptor (beta chain) came from a study of blood T cell repertoires in COVID-19. Whole-study context: PBMCs, B-cell-depleted T cells, or T cells were the source of the cDNA or gDNA that made up the material.

Looked up from germline, CDR1 is LGHNA and CDR2 is YNFKEQ. The J segment lost 3 bases and the V segment lost 1 base, leaving 11 bases of the junction unmatched. The CDR3 extends over 18 amino acids. Original data processing: Reference gene primer amplification gave nucleated cell count estimates. The method was immunoSEQ multiplex PCR; TCRdb's version includes in-frame clones alone and lacks a portion of them. The V and J calls and clone size were taken over from that table, and D and trimming were inferred from the DNA. The sample includes over 300,000 clones, around 90% of them seen just once. Sequencing was performed on peripheral blood. This receptor was identified in a man in his late teens or twenties with active or convalescent COVID-19. The rearrangement links TRBV4-2 to TRBJ2-3, with TRBD2 matching 9 bases. Written as DNA, the CDR3 is TGTGCCAGCAGCCAAGTGGGAACGATAGCGGGAGAAACAGATACGCAGTATTTT. This sequence encodes CASSQVGTIAGETDTQYF.